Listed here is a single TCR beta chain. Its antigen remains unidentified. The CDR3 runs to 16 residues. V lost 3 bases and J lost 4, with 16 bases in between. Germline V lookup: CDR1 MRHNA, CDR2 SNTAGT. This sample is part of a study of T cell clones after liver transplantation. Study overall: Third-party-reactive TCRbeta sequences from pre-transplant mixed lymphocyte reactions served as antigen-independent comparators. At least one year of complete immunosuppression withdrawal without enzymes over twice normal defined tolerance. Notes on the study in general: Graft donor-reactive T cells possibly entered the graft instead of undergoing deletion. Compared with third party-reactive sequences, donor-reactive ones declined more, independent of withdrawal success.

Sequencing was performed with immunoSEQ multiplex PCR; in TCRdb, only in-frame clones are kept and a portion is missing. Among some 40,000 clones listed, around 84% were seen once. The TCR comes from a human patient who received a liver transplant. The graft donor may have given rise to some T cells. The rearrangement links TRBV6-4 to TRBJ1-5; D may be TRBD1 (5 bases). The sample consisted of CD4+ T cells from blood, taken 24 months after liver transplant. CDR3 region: CASSEGGLGSNQPQHF. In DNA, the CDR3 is TGTGCCAGCAGTGAGGGGGGTTTGGGGTCTAATCAGCCCCAGCATTTT.